The clone carrying this TCR beta chain has only a few counts. The sample is drawn from a study of early T cells in non-severe SARS-CoV-2 infection. Germline V gene sequence: CDR1 SNHLY, CDR2 FYNNEI. The ends lost 7 bases at V and 6 bases at J; junction bases unmatched: 6. The CDR3 has 14 amino acids. In TCRdb, the 5' RACE reads were re-called with MiXCR into one record per CDR3 protein. The sample consists of about 80,000 distinct CDR3 sequences, less than 15% of them appearing once. This chain uses TRBV2 with TRBJ1-6; 7 bases are a match to TRBD1. The sequenced sample consisted of whole blood. This clonotype was obtained from an adult who was a healthcare worker with PCR-confirmed SARS-CoV-2 infection or an uninfected control (not recorded which). The CDR3 DNA reads TGTGCCAGCACCACGGGACAGCTTAATTCACCCCTCCACTTT. The encoded protein is CASTTGQLNSPLHF.